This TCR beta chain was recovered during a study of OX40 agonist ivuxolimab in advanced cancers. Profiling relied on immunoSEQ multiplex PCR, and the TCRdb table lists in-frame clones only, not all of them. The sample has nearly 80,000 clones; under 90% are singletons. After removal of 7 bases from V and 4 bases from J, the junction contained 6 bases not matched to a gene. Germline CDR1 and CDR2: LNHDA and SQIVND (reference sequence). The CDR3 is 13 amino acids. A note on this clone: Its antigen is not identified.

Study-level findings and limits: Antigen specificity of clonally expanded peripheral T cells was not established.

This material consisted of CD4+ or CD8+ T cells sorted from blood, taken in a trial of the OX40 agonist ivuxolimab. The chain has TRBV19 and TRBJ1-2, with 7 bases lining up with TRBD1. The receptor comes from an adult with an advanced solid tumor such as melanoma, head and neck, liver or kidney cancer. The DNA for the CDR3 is TGTGCCAGTAACCCAAGGGGGCTCTATGGCTACACCTTC. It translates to CASNPRGLYGYTF.